The 2 T cell receptor beta chains reported below all come from one sample, sequenced in a study of blood T cell repertoires in COVID-19. The assay was immunoSEQ multiplex PCR, and TCRdb's table has in-frame clones only and misses some. The data contain a few hundred thousand clones, less than 90% of them seen just once; the ten biggest clones take up around 1.6%. The sample taken for sequencing was peripheral blood. Source of these receptors: a man between 65 and 85 years old with acute or convalescent COVID-19.

J is TRBJ1-4 and V is TRBV15; D uncertain. Germline V gene sequence: CDR1 LNHNV, CDR2 YYDKDF (reference sequence). The V and J ends lost 3 bases and 6 bases respectively, with 11 bases between them. The CDR3 covers 14 residues. The chain's CDR3 is CATSRGKSDEKLFF. CDR3 sequence (DNA): TGTGCCACCAGCAGGGGCAAGTCTGATGAAAAACTGTTTTTT.

V usage is TRBV20-1 and J usage is TRBJ2-7; D gene unclear. The CDR3 extends over 11 amino acids. V dropped 2 bases and J dropped 6 bases, with 8 bases sitting between them. The V gene's germline CDR1 is DFQATT and CDR2 SNEGSKA (reference sequence). In nucleotides, the CDR3 is TGCAGTGCTAGAATCACAGCCGAGCAGTACTTC. Its protein product is CSARITAEQYF.